The rows below give T cell receptor beta chains drawn from one sample of a study of cytomegalovirus exposure and HLA in healthy donors. Sequenced by immunoSEQ multiplex PCR; TCRdb stores in-frame clones only, minus some. The sample holds 100,000 or so clones; 79% are singletons and the top ten take 4.1%. The sample consisted of PBMCs. These receptors were obtained from a female donor in good health and CMV-seropositive. The CDR3 runs from the conserved cysteine through the conserved F or W. The D gene is left open where the match is weak. Part of the rows lack a size; the others show once, few, many or a class for expanded clones.

d_call,v_call,clone_size,j_call,cdr3_aa,cdr3_nt
.,TRBV7-2,.,TRBJ1-2,CASSPYGGGLYGYTF,TGTGCCAGCAGCCCTTACGGCGGAGGCCTCTATGGCTACACCTTC
TRBD2,TRBV19,.,TRBJ2-1,CASSSGREPNEQFF,TGTGCCAGTAGTAGCGGGAGGGAACCCAATGAGCAGTTCTTC
.,TRBV2,.,TRBJ1-1,CASSESRENTEAFF,TGTGCCAGCAGTGAATCCAGGGAAAACACTGAAGCTTTCTTT
.,TRBV10-3,.,TRBJ1-2,CAISDKGRPNYGYTF,TGTGCCATCAGTGACAAGGGGAGGCCAAACTATGGCTACACCTTC
.,TRBV2,.,TRBJ2-3,CATSVSTDTQYF,TGTGCCACCTCGGTGTCCACAGATACGCAGTATTTT
TRBD1,TRBV9,.,TRBJ2-7,CASSVAPGQVGYEQYF,TGTGCCAGCAGCGTAGCTCCGGGACAGGTCGGGTACGAGCAGTACTTC
TRBD2,TRBV5-1,.,TRBJ2-1,CASSLAGGEQFF,TGCGCCAGCAGCTTGGCCGGGGGGGAGCAGTTCTTC
TRBD2,TRBV5-1,.,TRBJ2-3,CASSLGGLAGGTDTQYF,TGCGCCAGCAGCCTCGGGGGACTAGCGGGAGGGACAGATACGCAGTATTTT
.,TRBV6-5,.,TRBJ1-6,CASSYSGGSYNSPLHF,TGTGCCAGCAGTTACTCGGGGGGGTCCTATAATTCACCCCTCCACTTT
.,TRBV19,.,TRBJ1-1,CASSMKGRDTEAFF,TGTGCCAGTAGTATGAAGGGGAGGGACACTGAAGCTTTCTTT
TRBD1,TRBV5-1,.,TRBJ2-1,CASSVLGQGSSYNEQFF,TGCGCCAGCAGCGTCTTAGGACAGGGCAGCTCCTACAATGAGCAGTTCTTC
TRBD2,TRBV6-1,.,TRBJ2-3,CASREGLRGGADTQYF,TGTGCCAGCAGGGAAGGTTTGCGGGGGGGCGCAGATACGCAGTATTTT
.,TRBV7-2,.,TRBJ1-3,CASSLGQKTGPGNTIYF,TGTGCCAGCAGCTTAGGTCAGAAGACAGGTCCTGGAAACACCATATATTTT
TRBD2,TRBV19,.,TRBJ2-5,CASSIILAGGETQYF,TGTGCCAGTAGTATTATCCTAGCGGGAGGAGAGACCCAGTACTTC
.,TRBV7-2,.,TRBJ1-2,CASSLEFTGPYGYTF,TGTGCCAGCAGCTTAGAATTCACAGGGCCATATGGCTACACCTTC
.,TRBV6-5,.,TRBJ2-7,CASSPAGAEQYF,TGTGCCAGCAGCCCCGCAGGGGCCGAGCAGTACTTC
TRBD2,TRBV6-1,.,TRBJ2-5,CASIWLAGETQYF,TGTGCCAGCATCTGGCTAGCGGGAGAGACCCAGTACTTC
.,TRBV4-1,.,TRBJ1-1,CASSQTGAGNTEAFF,TGCGCCAGCAGCCAAACTGGGGCCGGGAACACTGAAGCTTTCTTT
TRBD1,TRBV4-3,.,TRBJ2-6,CASSPEYFPGQTYSGANGLTF,TGCGCCAGCAGCCCCGAATATTTCCCGGGACAGACCTACTCTGGGGCCAACGGCCTGACTTTC
.,TRBV4-1,.,TRBJ2-3,CASSQTVPPAPDTQYF,TGCGCCAGCAGCCAAACAGTTCCCCCTGCACCAGATACGCAGTATTTT
.,TRBV21-1,.,TRBJ1-5,CASSRPDRSPLMDSNQPQHF,TGTGCCAGCAGCAGACCCGACAGGAGTCCGCTTATGGATAGCAATCAGCCCCAGCATTTT
TRBD2,TRBV6-1,few,TRBJ2-4,CASSENVGLAGELAKNIQYF,TGTGCCAGCAGTGAAAACGTGGGACTAGCGGGGGAGTTAGCCAAAAACATTCAGTACTTC
.,TRBV30,.,TRBJ1-2,CAWSVARQADYGYTF,TGTGCCTGGAGTGTAGCCAGGCAGGCTGACTATGGCTACACCTTC
TRBD1,TRBV5-4,once,TRBJ2-1,CASSVTPLGQGFYNEQFF,TGTGCCAGCAGCGTAACCCCTCTGGGACAGGGCTTCTACAATGAGCAGTTCTTC
TRBD2,TRBV6-6,.,TRBJ2-1,CASSPLLAGGHNEQFF,TGTGCCAGCAGCCCCCTGTTAGCGGGGGGGCACAATGAGCAGTTCTTC
TRBD2,TRBV5-1,.,TRBJ2-5,CASSFIAGGEETQYF,TGCGCCAGCAGCTTTATAGCGGGGGGGGAAGAGACCCAGTACTTC
TRBD1,TRBV19,.,TRBJ1-1,CASSGTGSTGEAFF,TGTGCCAGTAGTGGGACAGGTTCAACGGGTGAAGCTTTCTTT
.,TRBV7-9,.,TRBJ2-7,CASSIPLDYEQYF,TGTGCCAGCAGCATCCCACTAGACTACGAGCAGTACTTC
.,TRBV10-1,.,TRBJ2-7,CASLLEVEQYF,TGCGCCAGCCTCCTAGAGGTCGAGCAGTACTTC
TRBD1,TRBV2,.,TRBJ2-5,CASSGGTGNRETQYF,TGTGCCAGCAGTGGTGGGACAGGGAATAGGGAGACCCAGTACTTC
TRBD1,TRBV10-2,.,TRBJ2-4,CASSDPGQGAENIQYF,TGCGCCAGCAGTGATCCGGGACAGGGGGCTGAAAACATTCAGTACTTC
.,TRBV6-1,.,TRBJ1-6,CASSEARGTSPLHF,TGTGCCAGCAGTGAAGCCCGGGGGACGTCACCCCTCCACTTT
TRBD1,TRBV5-1,.,TRBJ2-7,CASSPGQFYEQYF,TGCGCCAGCAGCCCGGGACAGTTTTACGAGCAGTACTTC
TRBD2,TRBV7-2,.,TRBJ2-1,CASSYAGGSSSREQFF,TGTGCCAGCAGCTACGCCGGGGGGTCCTCCTCAAGGGAGCAGTTCTTC
TRBD1,TRBV6-5,.,TRBJ1-2,CASSPGQGHYGYTF,TGTGCCAGCAGCCCGGGACAGGGCCACTATGGCTACACCTTC
TRBD1,TRBV19,.,TRBJ1-2,CASTARAGGSGYTF,TGTGCCAGTACCGCCCGGGCAGGGGGCAGCGGCTACACCTTC
TRBD1,TRBV11-2,.,TRBJ1-3,CASSPGTGRDTIYF,TGTGCCAGCAGCCCTGGGACAGGGCGAGACACCATATATTTT
.,TRBV19,.,TRBJ1-5,CASSISVYREFFQPQHF,TGTGCCAGTAGTATCAGCGTTTACAGGGAGTTTTTTCAGCCCCAGCATTTT
.,TRBV18,.,TRBJ2-7,CASSRRGGEQYF,TGTGCCAGCTCACGGAGGGGGGGCGAGCAGTACTTC
TRBD1,TRBV2,.,TRBJ1-2,CASISDRAIYGYTF,TGTGCCAGCATATCGGACAGGGCGATCTATGGCTACACCTTC
.,TRBV29-1,.,TRBJ2-3,CSVAPEPDTQYF,TGCAGCGTTGCCCCGGAGCCAGATACGCAGTATTTT
TRBD2,TRBV12-5,.,TRBJ2-4,CASGLGEGLAGNIQYF,TGTGCTAGTGGTTTGGGAGAGGGCCTAGCGGGCAACATTCAGTACTTC
TRBD1,TRBV27,few,TRBJ1-2,CASSSGTANYGYTF,TGTGCCAGCAGTTCCGGGACAGCTAACTATGGCTACACCTTC
TRBD2,TRBV27,.,TRBJ2-3,CASSFWAGGPTDTQYF,TGTGCCAGCAGTTTTTGGGCGGGAGGGCCGACAGATACGCAGTATTTT
.,TRBV10-1,.,TRBJ2-7,CASSESKDGGTYEQYF,TGCGCCAGCAGTGAGTCGAAGGACGGGGGAACCTACGAACAGTACTTC
TRBD1,TRBV9,.,TRBJ2-3,CASSVLTGTGITDTQYF,TGTGCCAGCAGTGTACTAACCGGGACAGGGATCACAGATACGCAGTATTTT
.,TRBV7-9,.,TRBJ2-7,CASSLGFTSSYEQYF,TGTGCCAGCAGCTTAGGGTTTACGAGCTCCTACGAGCAGTACTTC
.,TRBV5-4,medium-sized,TRBJ2-1,CASSLGASEYDNEQFF,TGTGCCAGCAGCTTGGGGGCTAGCGAATATGACAATGAGCAGTTCTTC
.,TRBV7-9,.,TRBJ2-7,CASSLVSSYEQYF,TGTGCCAGCAGCTTAGTCAGCTCCTACGAGCAGTACTTC
TRBD1,TRBV4-1,.,TRBJ2-6,CASSQDFGQGASGANGLTF,TGCGCCAGCAGCCAAGATTTCGGCCAGGGGGCCTCTGGGGCCAACGGCCTGACTTTC
.,TRBV6-5,.,TRBJ2-7,CASSLQAFPPSYEQYF,TGTGCCAGCAGTTTACAGGCTTTCCCGCCTTCCTACGAGCAGTACTTC
TRBD2,TRBV19,.,TRBJ2-7,CASSIGSGSGDEQYF,TGTGCCAGTAGTATAGGAAGCGGGAGCGGGGACGAGCAGTACTTC
TRBD1,TRBV7-8,.,TRBJ2-4,CASSLGGTGLNIQYF,TGTGCCAGCAGCTTAGGTGGGACAGGGCTAAACATTCAGTACTTC
TRBD2,TRBV2,.,TRBJ2-2,CASTPRLAGVTGELFF,TGTGCCAGCACCCCTAGACTAGCGGGAGTGACCGGGGAGCTGTTTTTT
.,TRBV21-1,.,TRBJ2-1,CASSKALSVGDEQFF,TGTGCCAGCAGCAAAGCGCTTTCAGTAGGGGATGAGCAGTTCTTC
TRBD1,TRBV2,.,TRBJ2-7,CASSAWTGASDYEQYF,TGTGCCAGCAGTGCGTGGACAGGGGCTAGCGACTACGAGCAGTACTTC